This TCR beta chain was sequenced for a study of Ad26.COV2.S vaccination and SARS-CoV-2 variants. Data came from immunoSEQ multiplex PCR; TCRdb stores just in-frame clones and leaves some out. Of about 390,000 clones listed, about nine tenths are singletons. This clone was counted once. Treatment meaning: 15 to 20 received Ad26.COV2.S at low or high dose, single or two shots; 5 received placebo; per-sample allocation not given. Day 63 after the first injection of vaccine or placebo was the sampling time. There are 13 residues in the CDR3. Germline assignment: CDR1 SGHTS and CDR2 YDEGEE. V gave up 5 bases and J gave up 5 bases, with 13 bases separating them.

The chain is built from TRBV5-8 and TRBJ1-2; D gene unclear. The clonotype was recovered from a person between 18 and 65 years old who received the Ad26.COV2.S COVID-19 vaccine or a placebo. This specimen was peripheral blood, taken in a trial of Ad26.COV2.S vaccine versus placebo. The CDR3 nucleotides are TGTGCCAGCAGTTCTGAACCGTTATATGGCTACACCTTC. This encodes CASSSEPLYGYTF. The full variable domain, its missing parts supplied by reference TRBV5-8 and TRBJ1-2, is EAGVTQSPTHLIKTRGQQATLRCSPISGHTSVYWYQQALGLGLQFLLWYDEGEERNRGNFPPRFSGRQFPNYSSELNVNALELEDSALYLCASSSEPLYGYTFGSGTRLTVV.